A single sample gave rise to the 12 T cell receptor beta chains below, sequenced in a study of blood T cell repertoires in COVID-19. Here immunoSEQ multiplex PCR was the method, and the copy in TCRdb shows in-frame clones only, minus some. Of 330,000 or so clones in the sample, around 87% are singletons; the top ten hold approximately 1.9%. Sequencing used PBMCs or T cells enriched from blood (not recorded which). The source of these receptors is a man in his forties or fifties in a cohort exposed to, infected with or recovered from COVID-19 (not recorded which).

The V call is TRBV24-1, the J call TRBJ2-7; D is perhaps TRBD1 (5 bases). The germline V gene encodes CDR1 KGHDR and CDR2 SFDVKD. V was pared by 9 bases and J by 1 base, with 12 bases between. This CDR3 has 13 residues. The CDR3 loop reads CATGAEESYEQYF. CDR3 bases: TGTGCCACCGGGGCAGAGGAGTCCTACGAGCAGTACTTC.

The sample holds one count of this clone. Here the CDR3 reads CASSPGMNTEAFF. The CDR3 DNA is TGCGCCAGCAGCCCGGGAATGAACACTGAAGCTTTCTTT. V usage is TRBV5-1 and J usage is TRBJ1-1; D remains unclear. CDR1 SGHRS and CDR2 YFSETQ come from the germline V gene. The CDR3 length is 13 residues. V lost 4 bases to trimming and J lost 0 bases, with 7 bases between them.

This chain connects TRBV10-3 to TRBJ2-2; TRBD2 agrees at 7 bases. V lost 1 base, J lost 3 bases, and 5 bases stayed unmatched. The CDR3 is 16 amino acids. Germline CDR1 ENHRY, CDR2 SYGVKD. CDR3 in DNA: TGTGCCATCAGTGAGTTAGCGGGTTCAGACACCGGGGAGCTGTTTTTT. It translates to CAISELAGSDTGELFF.

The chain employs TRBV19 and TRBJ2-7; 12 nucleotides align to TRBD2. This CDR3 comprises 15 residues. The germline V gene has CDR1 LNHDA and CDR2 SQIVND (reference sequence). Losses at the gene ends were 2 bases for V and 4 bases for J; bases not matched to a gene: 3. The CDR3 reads CASSIKTSGSYEQYF. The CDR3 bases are TGTGCCAGTAGTATAAAGACTAGCGGGAGTTACGAGCAGTACTTC.

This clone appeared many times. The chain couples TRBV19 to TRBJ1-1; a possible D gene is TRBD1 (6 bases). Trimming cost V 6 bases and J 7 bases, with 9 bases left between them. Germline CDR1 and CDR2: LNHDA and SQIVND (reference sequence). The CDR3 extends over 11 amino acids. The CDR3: CASRAGVEAFF. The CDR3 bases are TGTGCCAGTAGGGCAGGGGTTGAAGCTTTCTTT.

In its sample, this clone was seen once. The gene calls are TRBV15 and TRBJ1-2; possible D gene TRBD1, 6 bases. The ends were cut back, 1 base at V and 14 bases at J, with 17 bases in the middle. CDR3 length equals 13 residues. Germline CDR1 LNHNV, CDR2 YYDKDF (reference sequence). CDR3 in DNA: TGTGCCACCAGCAGAGCAGGACAGACCCGTTTGACCTTC. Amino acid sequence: CATSRAGQTRLTF.

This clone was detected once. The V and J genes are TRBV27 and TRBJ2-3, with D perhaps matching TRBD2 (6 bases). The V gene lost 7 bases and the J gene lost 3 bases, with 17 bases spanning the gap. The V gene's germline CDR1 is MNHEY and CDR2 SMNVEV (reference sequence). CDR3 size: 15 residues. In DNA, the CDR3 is TGTGCCAGCACCTACGGGGCGGCGGGAACAGATACGCAGTATTTT. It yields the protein CASTYGAAGTDTQYF.

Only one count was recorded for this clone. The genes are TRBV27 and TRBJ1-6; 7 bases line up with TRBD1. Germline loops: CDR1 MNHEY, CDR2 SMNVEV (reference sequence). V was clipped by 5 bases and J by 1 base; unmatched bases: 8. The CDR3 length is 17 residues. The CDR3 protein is CASSLGPRGSYNSPLHF. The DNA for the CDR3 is TGTGCCAGCAGTCTAGGCCCCAGGGGGTCCTATAATTCACCCCTCCACTTT.

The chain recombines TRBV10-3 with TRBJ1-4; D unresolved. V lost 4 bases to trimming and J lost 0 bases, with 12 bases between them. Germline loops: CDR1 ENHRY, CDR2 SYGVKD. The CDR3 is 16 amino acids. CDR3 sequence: CAISGGSATTNEKLFF. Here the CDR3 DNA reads TGTGCCATCAGTGGCGGGTCTGCCACAACTAATGAAAAACTGTTTTTT.

The CDR3 DNA reads as TGTGCCAGCAGTCACGGACAGGGGGGATTCCACCATGAGCAGTTCTTC. Its protein is CASSHGQGGFHHEQFF. The chain is built from TRBV28 and TRBJ2-1; TRBD1 agrees at 10 bases. The junction had 12 bases not matched to a gene; V was cut back by 5 bases and J by 8 bases. Germline V gives CDR1 MDHEN, CDR2 SYDVKM. CDR3 length: 16 amino acids.

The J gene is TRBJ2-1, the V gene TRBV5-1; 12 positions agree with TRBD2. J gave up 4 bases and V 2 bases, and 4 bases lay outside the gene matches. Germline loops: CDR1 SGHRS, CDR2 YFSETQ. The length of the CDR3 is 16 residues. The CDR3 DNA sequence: TGCGCCAGCAGCTTACTAGCGGGAGGACAATACAATGAGCAGTTCTTC. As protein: CASSLLAGGQYNEQFF.

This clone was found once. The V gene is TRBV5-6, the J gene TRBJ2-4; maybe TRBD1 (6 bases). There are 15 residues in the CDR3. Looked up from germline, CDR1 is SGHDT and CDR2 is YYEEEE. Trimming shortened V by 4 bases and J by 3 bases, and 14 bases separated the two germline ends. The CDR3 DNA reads TGTGCCAGCAGCCAAATGACAGGCGACAAAAACATTCAGTACTTC. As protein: CASSQMTGDKNIQYF.